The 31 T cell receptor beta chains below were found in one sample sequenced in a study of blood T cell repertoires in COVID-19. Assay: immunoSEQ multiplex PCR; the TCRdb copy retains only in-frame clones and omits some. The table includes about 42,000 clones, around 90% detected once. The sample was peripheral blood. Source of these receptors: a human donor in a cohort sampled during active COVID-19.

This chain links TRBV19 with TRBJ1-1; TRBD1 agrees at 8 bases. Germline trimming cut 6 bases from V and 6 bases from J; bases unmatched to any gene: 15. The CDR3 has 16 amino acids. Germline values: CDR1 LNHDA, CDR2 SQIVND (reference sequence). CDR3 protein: CASSPGGDRGKSEAFF. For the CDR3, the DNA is TGTGCCAGTAGCCCTGGGGGAGACAGGGGCAAGTCTGAAGCTTTCTTT.

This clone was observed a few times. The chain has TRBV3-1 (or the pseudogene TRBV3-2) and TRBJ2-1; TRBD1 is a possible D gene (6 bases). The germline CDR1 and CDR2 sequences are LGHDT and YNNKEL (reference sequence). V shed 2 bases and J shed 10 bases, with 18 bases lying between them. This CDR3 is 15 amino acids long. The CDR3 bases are TGTGCCAGCAGCCAAATATACGCACAGGGAACAGAGCAGTTCTTC. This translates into CASSQIYAQGTEQFF.

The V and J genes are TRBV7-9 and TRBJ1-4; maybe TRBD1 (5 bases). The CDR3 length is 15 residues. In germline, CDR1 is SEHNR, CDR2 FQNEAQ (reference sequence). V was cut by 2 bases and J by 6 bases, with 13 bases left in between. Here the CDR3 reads CASSLYQGGDEKLFF. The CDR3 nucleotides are TGTGCCAGCAGCTTATACCAGGGTGGTGATGAAAAACTGTTTTTT.

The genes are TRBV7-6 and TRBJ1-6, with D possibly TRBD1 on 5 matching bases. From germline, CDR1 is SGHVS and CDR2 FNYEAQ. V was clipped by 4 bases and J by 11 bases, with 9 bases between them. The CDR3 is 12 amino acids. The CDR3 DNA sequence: TGTGCCAGCAGCTCGGGACTCCCACCCCTCCACTTT. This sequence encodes CASSSGLPPLHF.

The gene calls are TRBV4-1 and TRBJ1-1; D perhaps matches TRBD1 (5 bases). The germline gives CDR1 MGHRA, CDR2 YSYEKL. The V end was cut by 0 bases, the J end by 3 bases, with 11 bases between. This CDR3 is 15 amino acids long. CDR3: CASSQDLRADTEAFF. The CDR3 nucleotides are TGCGCCAGCAGCCAAGATCTCAGGGCGGACACTGAAGCTTTCTTT.

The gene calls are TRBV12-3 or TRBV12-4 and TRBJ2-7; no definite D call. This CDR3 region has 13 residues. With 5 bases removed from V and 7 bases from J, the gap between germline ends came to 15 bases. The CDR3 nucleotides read TGTGCCAGCAGTCCCCGGCCAGGCTGGGAGCAGTACTTC. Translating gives CASSPRPGWEQYF.

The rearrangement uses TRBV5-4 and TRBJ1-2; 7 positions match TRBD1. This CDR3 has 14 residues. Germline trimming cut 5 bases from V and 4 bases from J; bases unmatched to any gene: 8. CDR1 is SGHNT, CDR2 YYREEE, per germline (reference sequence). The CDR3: CASSHPPGGYGYTF. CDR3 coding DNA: TGTGCCAGCAGTCATCCACCAGGGGGCTATGGCTACACCTTC.

The CDR3: CASSSKRWDRGNQPQHF. CDR3 DNA sequence: TGTGCCAGCAGCTCCAAAAGATGGGACAGGGGGAATCAGCCCCAGCATTTT. The chain links TRBV7-2 to TRBJ1-5, with 11 bases aligning to TRBD1. J lost 4 bases, V lost 4 bases, and 9 bases had no gene match. CDR1 SGHTA and CDR2 FQGNSA come from the germline V gene. This CDR3 has 17 residues.

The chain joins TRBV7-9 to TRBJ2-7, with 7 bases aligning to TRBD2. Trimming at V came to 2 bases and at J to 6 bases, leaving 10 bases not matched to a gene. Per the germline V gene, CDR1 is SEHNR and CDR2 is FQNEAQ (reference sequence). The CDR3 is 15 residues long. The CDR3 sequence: CASSLMPREGFEQYF. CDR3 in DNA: TGTGCCAGCAGCTTAATGCCCAGGGAGGGGTTCGAGCAGTACTTC.

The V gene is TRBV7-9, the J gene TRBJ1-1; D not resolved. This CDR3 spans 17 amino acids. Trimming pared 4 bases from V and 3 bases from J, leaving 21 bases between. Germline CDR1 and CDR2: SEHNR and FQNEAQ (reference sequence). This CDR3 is CASSSWSEGPVHTEAFF. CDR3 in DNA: TGTGCCAGCAGCTCCTGGTCGGAGGGCCCCGTTCACACTGAAGCTTTCTTT.

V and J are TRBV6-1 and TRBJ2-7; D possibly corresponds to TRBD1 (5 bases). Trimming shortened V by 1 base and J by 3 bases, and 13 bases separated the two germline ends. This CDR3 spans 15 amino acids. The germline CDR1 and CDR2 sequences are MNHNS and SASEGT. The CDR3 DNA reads TGTGCCAGCAGTGAAGGGGCAGGGCCTCTCTACGAGCAGTACTTC. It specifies CASSEGAGPLYEQYF.

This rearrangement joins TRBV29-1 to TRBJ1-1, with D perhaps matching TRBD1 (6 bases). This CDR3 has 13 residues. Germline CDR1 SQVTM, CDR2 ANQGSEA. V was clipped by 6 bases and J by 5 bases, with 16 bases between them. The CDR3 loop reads CSVDGGARTEAFF. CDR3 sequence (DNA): TGCAGCGTGGATGGGGGGGCGAGGACTGAAGCTTTCTTT.

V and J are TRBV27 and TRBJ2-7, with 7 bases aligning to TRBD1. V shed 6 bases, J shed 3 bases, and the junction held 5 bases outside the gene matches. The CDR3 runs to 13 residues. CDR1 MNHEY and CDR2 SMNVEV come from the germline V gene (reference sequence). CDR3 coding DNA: TGTGCCAGCAGAGCCGGGACAGTCTACGAGCAGTACTTC. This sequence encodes CASRAGTVYEQYF.

The CDR3 DNA reads as TGTGCCAGCAGCAGGAGGTATAGCAATCAGCCCCAGCATTTT. Its translation is CASSRRYSNQPQHF. The chain has TRBV27 and TRBJ1-5; D not certain. V lost 6 bases and J lost 0, with 9 bases in between. Germline assignment: CDR1 MNHEY and CDR2 SMNVEV (reference sequence). There are 14 residues in the CDR3.

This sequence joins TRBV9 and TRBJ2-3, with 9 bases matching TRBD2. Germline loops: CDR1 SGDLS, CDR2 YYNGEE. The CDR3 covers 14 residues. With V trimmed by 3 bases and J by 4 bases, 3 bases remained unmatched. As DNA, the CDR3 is TGTGCCAGCAGCGCCCCTAGCGGGGCAGATACGCAGTATTTT. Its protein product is CASSAPSGADTQYF.

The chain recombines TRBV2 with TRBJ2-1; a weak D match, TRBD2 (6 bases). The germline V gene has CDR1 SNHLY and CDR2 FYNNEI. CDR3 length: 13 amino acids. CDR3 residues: CAAEAGRYNEQFF. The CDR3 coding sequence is TGTGCGGCGGAGGCAGGGAGGTACAATGAGCAGTTCTTC.

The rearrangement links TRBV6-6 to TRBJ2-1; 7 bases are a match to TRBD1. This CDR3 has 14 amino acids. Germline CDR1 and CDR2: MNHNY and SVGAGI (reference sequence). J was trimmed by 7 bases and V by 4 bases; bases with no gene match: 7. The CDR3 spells CASSFTGVYNEQFF. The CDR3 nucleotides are TGTGCCAGCAGTTTCACAGGGGTATATAATGAGCAGTTCTTC.

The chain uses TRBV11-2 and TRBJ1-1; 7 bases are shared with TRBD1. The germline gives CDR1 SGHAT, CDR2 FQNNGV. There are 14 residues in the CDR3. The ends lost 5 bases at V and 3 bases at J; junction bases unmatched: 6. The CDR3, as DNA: TGTGCCAGCAGCCCCAACAGGGGTTACACTGAAGCTTTCTTT. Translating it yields CASSPNRGYTEAFF. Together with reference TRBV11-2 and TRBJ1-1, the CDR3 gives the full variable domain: EAGVAQSPRYKIIEKRQSVAFWCNPISGHATLYWYQQILGQGPKLLIQFQNNGVVDDSQLPKDRFSAERLKGVDSTLKIQPAKLEDSAVYLCASSPNRGYTEAFFGQGTRLTVV.

CDR3 in DNA: TGTGCCAGCAGCACCCCGACAGGGGGAGCCTATGGCTACACCTTC. Residues: CASSTPTGGAYGYTF. The chain has TRBV9 and TRBJ1-2, with 9 bases aligning to TRBD1. The junction had 8 bases not matched to a gene; V was cut back by 4 bases and J by 4 bases. Germline assignment: CDR1 SGDLS and CDR2 YYNGEE. The CDR3 covers 15 residues.

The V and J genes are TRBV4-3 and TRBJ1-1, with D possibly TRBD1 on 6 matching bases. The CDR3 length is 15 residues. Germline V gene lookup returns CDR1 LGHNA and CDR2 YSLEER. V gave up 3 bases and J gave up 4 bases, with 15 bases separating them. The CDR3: CASSHESTGLTEAFF. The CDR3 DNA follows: TGCGCCAGCAGCCATGAATCGACAGGCCTCACTGAAGCTTTCTTT.

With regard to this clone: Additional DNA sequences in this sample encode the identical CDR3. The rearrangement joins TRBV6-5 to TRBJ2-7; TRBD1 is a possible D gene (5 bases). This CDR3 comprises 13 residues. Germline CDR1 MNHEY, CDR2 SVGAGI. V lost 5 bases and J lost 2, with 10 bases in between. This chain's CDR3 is CASSRGGTYEQYF. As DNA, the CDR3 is TGTGCCAGCAGTAGGGGTGGGACCTACGAGCAGTACTTC.

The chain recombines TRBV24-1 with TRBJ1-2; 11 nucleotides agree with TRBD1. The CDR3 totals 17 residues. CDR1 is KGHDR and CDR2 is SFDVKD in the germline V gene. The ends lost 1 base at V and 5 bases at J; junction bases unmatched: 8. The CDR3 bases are TGTGCCACCAGTGATTTATACCGGACAGGGGGCGCGTATGGCTACACCTTC. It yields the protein CATSDLYRTGGAYGYTF.

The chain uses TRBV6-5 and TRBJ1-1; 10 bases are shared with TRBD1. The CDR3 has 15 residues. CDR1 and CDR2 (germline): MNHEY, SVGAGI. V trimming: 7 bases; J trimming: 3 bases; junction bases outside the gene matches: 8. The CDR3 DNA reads TGTGCCAGCACCCAAAGACAGGGGGCTTACACTGAAGCTTTCTTT. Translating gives CASTQRQGAYTEAFF.

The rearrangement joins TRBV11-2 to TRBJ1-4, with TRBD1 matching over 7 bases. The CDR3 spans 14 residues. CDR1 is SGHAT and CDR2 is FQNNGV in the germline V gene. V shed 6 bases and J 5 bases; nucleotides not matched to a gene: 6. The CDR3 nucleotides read TGTGCCAGCAGTCTACAGGGGTTAAATGAAAAACTGTTTTTT. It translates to CASSLQGLNEKLFF.

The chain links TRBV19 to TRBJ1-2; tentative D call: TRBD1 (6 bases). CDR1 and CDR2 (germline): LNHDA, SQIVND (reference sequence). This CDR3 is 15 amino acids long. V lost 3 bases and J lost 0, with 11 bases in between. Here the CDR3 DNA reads TGTGCCAGTAGTATTCTGGCAGGGGCTAACTATGGCTACACCTTC. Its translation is CASSILAGANYGYTF.

In nucleotides, the CDR3 is TGTGCCAGCAGCTCGCAGGGGACACATAATGAAAAACTGTTTTTT. It is translated as CASSSQGTHNEKLFF. V usage is TRBV5-4 and J usage is TRBJ1-4, with a weak D call TRBD1 (6 bases). Germline-derived CDR1 and CDR2 are SGHNT and YYREEE (reference sequence). This CDR3 comprises 15 residues. Trimming shortened V by 3 bases and J by 4 bases, and 13 bases separated the two germline ends.

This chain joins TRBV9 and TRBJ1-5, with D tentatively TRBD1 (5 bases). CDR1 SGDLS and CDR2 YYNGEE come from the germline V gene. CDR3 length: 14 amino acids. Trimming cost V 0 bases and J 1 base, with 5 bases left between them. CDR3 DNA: TGTGCCAGCAGCGTAGGACAGAGCAATCAGCCCCAGCATTTT. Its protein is CASSVGQSNQPQHF.

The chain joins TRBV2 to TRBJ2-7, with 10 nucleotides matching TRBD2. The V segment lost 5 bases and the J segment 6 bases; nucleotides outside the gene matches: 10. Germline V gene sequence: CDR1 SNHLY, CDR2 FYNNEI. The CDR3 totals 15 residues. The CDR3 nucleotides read TGTGCCAGCAGTCCTAGCGGGGGTTTGTTCTTCGAGCAGTACTTC. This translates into CASSPSGGLFFEQYF.

The CDR3 protein is CASSLTGLGTEAFF. The CDR3 DNA reads TGTGCCAGCAGCCTGACAGGGTTGGGGACTGAAGCTTTCTTT. The rearrangement joins TRBV5-6 to TRBJ1-1, with TRBD1 identical over 7 bases. CDR3 length: 14 amino acids. From germline, CDR1 is SGHDT and CDR2 YYEEEE. Germline trimming cut 4 bases from V and 5 bases from J; bases unmatched to any gene: 8.

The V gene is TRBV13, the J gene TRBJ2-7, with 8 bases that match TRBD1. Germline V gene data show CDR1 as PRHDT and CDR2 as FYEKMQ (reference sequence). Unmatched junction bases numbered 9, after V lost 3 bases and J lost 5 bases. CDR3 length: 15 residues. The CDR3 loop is CASSFGPQGDHEQYF. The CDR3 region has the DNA TGTGCCAGCAGCTTTGGTCCACAGGGGGACCACGAGCAGTACTTC.

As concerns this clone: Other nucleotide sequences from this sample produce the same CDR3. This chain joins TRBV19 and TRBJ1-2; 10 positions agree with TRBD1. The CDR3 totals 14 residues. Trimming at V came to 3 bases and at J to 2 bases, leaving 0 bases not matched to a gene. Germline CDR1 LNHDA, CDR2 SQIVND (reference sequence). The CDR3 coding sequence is TGTGCCAGTAGTATGACAGGGGGCAACTATGGCTACACCTTC. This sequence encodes CASSMTGGNYGYTF.